These 8 T cell receptor beta chains share one sample of origin, sequenced in a study of T cells in Graves' hyperthyroidism and ophthalmopathy. The source material, RNA transcripts, was used to amplify TCR beta CDR3 regions. The TCR CDR3 was amplified in a first-round RT-PCR using the HTBI primer set. Using its own MiXCR run on the multiplex PCR reads, TCRdb lists one record per CDR3 protein. The data hold 500,000 or so distinct CDR3 sequences, with 15% to 20% observed a single time. Sequenced input: blood. All receptors derive from a woman under 30 with Graves' ophthalmopathy.

The chain joins TRBV20-1 to TRBJ2-3; TRBD2 matches 12 bases. V was clipped by 7 bases and J by 6 bases; unmatched bases: 11. Germline CDR1 reads DFQATT; CDR2 reads SNEGSKA (reference sequence). The CDR3 length is 15 residues. CDR3 in amino acids: CSVRTSGMAPDTQYF. The CDR3 DNA follows: TGCAGTGTTCGGACTAGCGGGATGGCCCCCGATACGCAGTATTTT.

Notes on this clonotype: Germline and junction disagree at one end, which may indicate a read error. The V and J genes are TRBV28 and TRBJ2-7; D perhaps matches TRBD2 (6 bases). The CDR3 has 13 residues. CDR1 is MDHEN and CDR2 is SYDVKM in the germline V gene. The CDR3 region is CASVLDRGYGQYF. CDR3 DNA: TGTGCCAGCGTATTAGATCGGGGGTACGGGCAGTACTTC.

This clonotype was detected many times. The chain carries TRBV2 and TRBJ2-7; 8 bases line up with TRBD2. J was trimmed by 4 bases and V by 6 bases; bases with no gene match: 11. CDR1 and CDR2 from the germline V gene are SNHLY and FYNNEI. The CDR3 is 15 residues long. Written as DNA, the CDR3 is TGTGCCAGCAGCATACTAGCGGAGGAAGAGTACGAGCAGTACTTC. Protein: CASSILAEEEYEQYF. The entire variable domain, with the rest obtained from reference TRBV2 and TRBJ2-7, is as follows: EPEVTQTPSHQVTQMGQEVILRCVPISNHLYFYWYRQILGQKVEFLVSFYNNEISEKSEIFDDQFSVERPDGSNFTLKIRSTKLEDSAMYFCASSILAEEEYEQYFGPGTRLTVT.

Worth noting for this clonotype: The germline gene is not matched at one end of the junction; a read error may be the cause. The chain combines TRBV6-1 with TRBJ2-1, with TRBD2 as a possible D gene (5 bases). The CDR3 has 15 residues. Germline CDR1 MNHNS, CDR2 SASEGT. The DNA for the CDR3 is TGTGCCAGCATTGAAGGGCTAGCTGACTACAATGAGCAGTTCTTC. It specifies CASIEGLADYNEQFF.

This CDR3 reads CASIGQGLGQPQHF. For the CDR3, the DNA is TGTGCCAGTATTGGACAGGGATTGGGGCAGCCCCAGCATTTT. This sequence joins TRBV19 and TRBJ1-5, with 8 bases matching TRBD1. This CDR3 region has 14 residues. Germline V CDR1 and CDR2: LNHDA, SQIVND (reference sequence). The V gene end was trimmed by 7 bases and the J gene end by 7 bases; junction bases not matched to a gene: 9.

The sample holds many counts of this clonotype. The rearrangement links TRBV12-3 or TRBV12-4 to TRBJ1-1; 8 positions match TRBD1. Trimming removed 5 bases from V and 2 bases from J; junction bases left unmatched: 7. The CDR3 consists of 15 residues. CDR3 coding DNA: TGTGCCAGCAGTCTAATTGGACAGGGAAACACTGAAGCTTTCTTT. It translates to CASSLIGQGNTEAFF.

This clonotype was seen many times. The chain combines TRBV6-2 or TRBV6-3 with TRBJ1-1; no reliable D call. V was clipped by 6 bases and J by 4 bases, with 15 bases between them. CDR1 and CDR2 from the germline V gene are MNHEY and SVGEGT. The CDR3 covers 14 residues. CDR3 bases: TGTGCCAGCAGGATCGATCGGTGGGGCACTGAAGCTTTCTTT. Amino acids: CASRIDRWGTEAFF.

This clonotype was counted ten times or more. A read error may produce the germline difference seen at one junction end. The chain carries TRBV12-3 or TRBV12-4 and TRBJ2-1, with TRBD2 identical over 9 bases. CDR3 size: 20 residues. Here the CDR3 reads CASILINGASGIFSYNEQFF. DNA of the CDR3: TGTGCCAGCATTTTAATCAATGGGGCTAGCGGGATATTCTCCTACAATGAGCAGTTCTTC.